Presented here are 8 T cell receptor beta chains from one specimen sequenced in a study of cytomegalovirus exposure and HLA in healthy donors. The study ran its PCR with 60 Vbeta and 13 Jbeta primers. This table comes from immunoSEQ multiplex PCR, and its TCRdb copy is limited to in-frame clones, with some not included. Among about 130,000 clones listed, around 71% were seen once. The sequencing sample was made of PBMCs. The receptors shown here come from a woman aged 55-70 years in good health and CMV-seropositive.

This clone was detected only a few times. The genes are TRBV19 and TRBJ2-4; D may be TRBD2 (5 bases). Trimming shortened V by 6 bases and J by 3 bases, and 18 bases separated the two germline ends. The germline CDR1 and CDR2 sequences are LNHDA and SQIVND (reference sequence). The CDR3 is 16 residues long. The chain's CDR3 is CASSPLLGRGKNIQYF. DNA of the CDR3: TGTGCCAGTAGCCCTCTGCTAGGCCGGGGCAAAAACATTCAGTACTTC.

This sequence joins TRBV19 and TRBJ2-2, with 7 bases matching TRBD1. Germline assignment: CDR1 LNHDA and CDR2 SQIVND (reference sequence). The junction had 4 bases not matched to a gene; V was cut back by 3 bases and J by 3 bases. CDR3 length equals 15 residues. CDR3 region: CASSMEQGYTGELFF. Written as DNA, the CDR3 is TGTGCCAGTAGTATGGAACAGGGGTACACCGGGGAGCTGTTTTTT.

The chain combines TRBV6-5 with TRBJ2-3; possible D gene TRBD1, 6 bases. CDR3 length: 15 amino acids. Germline assignment: CDR1 MNHEY and CDR2 SVGAGI. V gave up 5 bases and J gave up 1 base, with 13 bases separating them. CDR3: CASSPWDKGTDTQYF. CDR3 DNA sequence: TGTGCCAGCAGTCCCTGGGACAAAGGCACAGATACGCAGTATTTT.

The rearrangement links TRBV7-9 to TRBJ1-3; no firm D call. Per germline, CDR1 SEHNR and CDR2 FQNEAQ (reference sequence). V lost 1 base and J lost 4, with 8 bases in between. There are 14 residues in the CDR3. Written as DNA, the CDR3 is TGTGCCAGCAGCTTAGTGCGTCTCGGAAACACCATATATTTT. It encodes CASSLVRLGNTIYF.

A few counts support this clone. The V call is TRBV7-6, the J call TRBJ2-7, with 9 bases identical to TRBD1. Germline trimming cut 5 bases from V and 4 bases from J; bases unmatched to any gene: 9. This CDR3 contains 15 residues. Germline V gene lookup returns CDR1 SGHVS and CDR2 FNYEAQ. This CDR3 is CASSRATGGEYEQYF. The CDR3 bases are TGTGCCAGCAGCCGCGCAACAGGGGGCGAGTACGAGCAGTACTTC.

V is TRBV7-7 and J is TRBJ2-3; 9 bases line up with TRBD2. Germline values: CDR1 SSHAT, CDR2 FNYEAQ (reference sequence). Trimming at V came to 6 bases and at J to 4 bases, leaving 5 bases not matched to a gene. CDR3 length: 14 residues. CDR3: CASSPGLAADTQYF. The CDR3 nucleotides are TGTGCCAGCAGTCCGGGACTAGCAGCAGATACGCAGTATTTT.

This clone was observed once. The chain recombines TRBV7-2 with TRBJ1-6; 7 nucleotides agree with TRBD1. This CDR3 comprises 14 residues. V lost 2 bases to trimming and J lost 8 bases; unmatched junction nucleotides: 3. Germline-derived CDR1 and CDR2 are SGHTA and FQGNSA. The CDR3 here is CASSLFQGDSPLHF. The CDR3 DNA is TGTGCCAGCAGCTTATTCCAGGGGGATTCACCCCTCCACTTT.

The rearrangement links TRBV6-6 to TRBJ2-5; 9 positions match TRBD2. Germline assignment: CDR1 MNHNY and CDR2 SVGAGI (reference sequence). With V trimmed by 8 bases and J by 5 bases, 9 bases remained unmatched. The CDR3 loop spans 14 amino acids. For the CDR3, the DNA is TGTGCCAGCCTTTTAGCGGGGGTAATGGAGACCCAGTACTTC. Its protein is CASLLAGVMETQYF.